This T cell receptor (beta chain) was found in a study of blood T cell repertoires in COVID-19. Original processing notes: How many nucleated cells were present was estimated from reference gene primer amplification. This table comes from immunoSEQ multiplex PCR, and its TCRdb copy is limited to in-frame clones, with some not included. The DNA gave D and trimming, while V, J and clone size come from that table. The repertoire holds around 200,000 clones, over 75% seen once, with over 10% in the top ten. V lost 3 bases to trimming and J lost 7 bases; unmatched junction nucleotides: 0. This CDR3 has 13 residues. Germline V lookup: CDR1 LNHDA, CDR2 SQIVND (reference sequence).

The TCR was taken from a woman in her 50s with acute or convalescent COVID-19. V and J are TRBV19 and TRBJ1-4; 9 bases fit TRBD1. Sequencing used peripheral blood. DNA for the CDR3: TGTGCCAGTAGTATGGACAGGGGTGAAAAACTGTTTTTT. Protein sequence: CASSMDRGEKLFF.